Below are 23 T cell receptor beta chains sequenced from a single sample in a study of molecular identifiers for immune sequencing clone quantification. TCRdb reprocessed the PCR reads via MiXCR and lists one record per CDR3 protein. The table includes 600,000 to 650,000 distinct CDR3 sequences, just under 20% detected once. Sequencing used naive CD8+ T cells from blood, with Jurkat cell RNA spiked in. Subset in this sample: FACS-sorted CD8+CD4-CCR7+CD45RA+ naive T cells. The origin of the receptors is a human donor in good health. Some libraries in this study had Jurkat cell RNA spiked in.

This clonotype was seen many times. The chain uses TRBV27 and TRBJ1-6; the D gene is possibly TRBD1 (6 bases). This CDR3 is 14 amino acids long. V gave up 6 bases and J gave up 7 bases, with 13 bases separating them. CDR1 MNHEY and CDR2 SMNVEV come from the germline V gene (reference sequence). The CDR3, as DNA: TGTGCCAGCAGCCGAACAGGGAGGAATTCACCCCTCCACTTT. The encoded protein is CASSRTGRNSPLHF.

The chain has TRBV28 and TRBJ2-7; 9 bases align to TRBD2. The germline gives CDR1 MDHEN, CDR2 SYDVKM. This CDR3 spans 16 amino acids. The V segment lost 3 bases and the J segment 0 bases; nucleotides outside the gene matches: 6. The DNA of the CDR3 is TGTGCCAGCAGTTTTAAGACTAGCGGAAGCTCCTACGAGCAGTACTTC. Translated: CASSFKTSGSSYEQYF.

This clonotype has just a few counts. The J gene is TRBJ2-2, the V gene TRBV2, with D unresolved. Trimming removed 2 bases at V and 0 bases at J, with 16 bases between. Per germline, CDR1 SNHLY and CDR2 FYNNEI. The CDR3 is 18 amino acids. CDR3 protein: CASSEPIPGGANTGELFF. The CDR3 DNA reads as TGTGCCAGCAGTGAACCCATTCCCGGTGGGGCGAACACCGGGGAGCTGTTTTTT.

This clonotype has ten or more counts. The chain links TRBV29-1 to TRBJ1-1; a possible D gene is TRBD1 (5 bases). Germline-derived CDR1 and CDR2 are SQVTM and ANQGSEA. There are 15 residues in the CDR3. V was clipped by 7 bases and J by 6 bases, with 24 bases between them. The CDR3 nucleotides are TGCAGCGCATTGGGAGGGGAGAGTCTTTTCGCTGAAGCTTTCTTT. Its protein product is CSALGGESLFAEAFF. Full variable domain (missing parts from reference TRBV29-1 and TRBJ1-1): SAVISQKPSRDICQRGTSLTIQCQVDSQVTMMFWYRQQPGQSLTLIATANQGSEATYESGFVIDKFPISRPNLTFSTLTVSNMSPEDSSIYLCSALGGESLFAEAFFGQGTRLTVV.

This clonotype was counted many times. The genes are TRBV12-3 or TRBV12-4 and TRBJ2-3; 13 bases align to TRBD2. J lost 5 bases, V lost 5 bases, and 10 bases had no gene match. The CDR3 is 17 amino acids. CDR3 sequence reads: CASSGGTSGDVKDTQYF. The CDR3 coding sequence is TGTGCCAGCAGTGGCGGGACTAGCGGGGACGTCAAAGATACGCAGTATTTT.

Concerning this clonotype itself: Lacking the conserved final phenylalanine or tryptophan, this CDR3 likely reflects a read error. This sequence joins TRBV4-3 and TRBJ2-7, with D maybe TRBD2 (5 bases). The CDR3 loop spans 13 amino acids. Germline V gene sequence: CDR1 LGHNA, CDR2 YSLEER. Trimming took off 1 base at V and 4 bases at J, with 8 bases between the two ends. CDR3 in DNA: TGCGCCAGCAGCCAAGGGACTGGTTACGAGCAGTACTCC. Protein product: CASSQGTGYEQYS.

This clonotype was observed at least ten times. The J gene is TRBJ2-1, the V gene TRBV16, with D tentatively TRBD2 (6 bases). Trimming left V 4 bases short and J 3 bases short, with 10 bases between. There are 14 residues in the CDR3. Germline V gene sequence: CDR1 KGHSY, CDR2 FQNENV. CDR3 nucleotide sequence: TGTGCCAGCAGCCCCGGGGGACTCTACAATGAGCAGTTCTTC. It codes for CASSPGGLYNEQFF. Full variable domain (missing parts from reference TRBV16 and TRBJ2-1): GEEVAQTPKHLVRGEGQKAKLYCAPIKGHSYVFWYQQVLKNEFKFLISFQNENVFDETGMPKERFSAKCLPNSPCSLEIQATKLEDSAVYFCASSPGGLYNEQFFGPGTRLTVL.

This clonotype was observed at least ten times. The gene calls are TRBV20-1 and TRBJ2-6, with 11 bases fitting TRBD2. This CDR3 comprises 22 residues. Germline V CDR1 and CDR2: DFQATT, SNEGSKA (reference sequence). J was trimmed by 0 bases and V by 3 bases; bases with no gene match: 19. The CDR3 protein is CSARTSGKRYGSYYSGANVLTF. CDR3 nucleotide sequence: TGCAGTGCTAGGACTAGCGGGAAGAGATATGGTTCTTACTACTCTGGGGCCAACGTCCTGACTTTC.

This clonotype appeared many times. This sequence joins TRBV20-1 and TRBJ2-7, with D maybe TRBD2 (5 bases). The ends were cut back, 1 base at V and 9 bases at J, with 10 bases in the middle. Germline CDR1 reads DFQATT; CDR2 reads SNEGSKA (reference sequence). The CDR3 contains 11 residues. CDR3: CSARVAGVQYF. Written as DNA, the CDR3 is TGCAGTGCTAGAGTCGCCGGGGTGCAGTACTTC.

This clonotype turned up a few times. The chain has TRBV20-1 and TRBJ2-1; D may match TRBD1 or TRBD2 (7 bases each). The germline V gene encodes CDR1 DFQATT and CDR2 SNEGSKA (reference sequence). The CDR3 loop spans 16 amino acids. V lost 0 bases and J lost 5, with 17 bases in between. The CDR3 coding sequence is TGCAGTGCTAGAGATTGGGAGGGGGCTTCTGACAATGAGCAGTTCTTC. It translates to CSARDWEGASDNEQFF.

This clonotype appeared many times. V and J are TRBV20-1 and TRBJ1-2; tentative D call: TRBD1 (5 bases). The CDR3 sequence is 13 residues long. Germline loops: CDR1 DFQATT, CDR2 SNEGSKA (reference sequence). V dropped 0 bases and J dropped 4 bases, with 9 bases sitting between them. DNA for the CDR3: TGCAGTGCTAGAGATCGTACAGGCTATGGCTACACCTTC. It yields the protein CSARDRTGYGYTF.

This clonotype came up many times. V and J are TRBV7-2 and TRBJ1-5, with a weak D call TRBD1 (6 bases). With 5 bases removed from V and 2 bases from J, the gap between germline ends came to 13 bases. This CDR3 has 15 residues. Germline V gives CDR1 SGHTA, CDR2 FQGNSA. CDR3 bases: TGTGCCAGCAGCGCACAGGGATGGGGCAATCAGCCCCAGCATTTT. It specifies CASSAQGWGNQPQHF.

This clonotype was seen repeatedly, ten times or more. V is TRBV24-1 and J is TRBJ2-1; 8 bases agree with TRBD2. Trimming cost V 3 bases and J 0 bases; bases outside gene matches: 9. CDR1 KGHDR and CDR2 SFDVKD come from the germline V gene. CDR3 length: 18 residues. The CDR3 nucleotides are TGTGCCACCAGTGATCCGACTAGCGAAGTAGACTCCTACAATGAGCAGTTCTTC. Translated, it gives CATSDPTSEVDSYNEQFF.

This clonotype was recorded many times. The chain is built from TRBV27 and TRBJ2-3; weak D call: TRBD1 (8 bases). The V gene's germline CDR1 is MNHEY and CDR2 SMNVEV (reference sequence). CDR3 length: 15 residues. V was shortened by 5 bases and J by 2 bases, with 14 bases between the two germline ends. DNA for the CDR3: TGTGCCAGCAGTAACAGGGGGGGCAACACAGATACGCAGTATTTT. Amino acid sequence: CASSNRGGNTDTQYF.

As for this clonotype: Its ends do not fully match the called genes, so a read error is possible. J is TRBJ2-7 and V is TRBV4-3; possibly TRBD1 for D (5 bases). The CDR3 sequence is 15 residues long. Germline-derived CDR1 and CDR2 are LGHNA and YSLEER. The CDR3: CASSQSRGISHEQYF. The CDR3 region has the DNA TGCGCCAGCAGCCAAAGTAGGGGTATCTCCCACGAGCAGTACTTC.

This clonotype was detected ten times or more. One end of the junction is discordant with germline, which a read error may explain. V and J are TRBV6-1 and TRBJ2-5; D is unclear. Germline V gives CDR1 MNHNS, CDR2 SASEGT. This CDR3 spans 15 amino acids. CDR3 nucleotide sequence: TGTGCCAGCAGGGAAGGGCCTCAAAACACAGAGACCCAGTACTTC. Amino acids: CASREGPQNTETQYF.

This clonotype was seen only once. A much larger clone is a single base away; this may be a read error. Here the CDR3 omits its conserved ending phenylalanine or tryptophan, so a read error is the likely source. The V call is TRBV5-1, the J call TRBJ2-3; D perhaps matches TRBD2 (7 bases). CDR1 SGHRS and CDR2 YFSETQ come from the germline V gene. Trimming stripped 0 bases from V and 3 bases from J, with 14 bases between. There are 16 residues in the CDR3. Here the CDR3 reads CASSLVGGRETDTQYL. As DNA, the CDR3 is TGCGCCAGCAGCTTGGTTGGGGGGCGGGAGACAGATACGCAGTATCTT.

This clonotype came up many times. The chain combines TRBV12-3 or TRBV12-4 with TRBJ1-4; tentative D call: TRBD1 (5 bases). This CDR3 is built from 15 residues. The ends were cut back, 4 bases at V and 3 bases at J, with 12 bases in the middle. CDR3 DNA: TGTGCCAGCAGTTCAACAGGATGGGCTAATGAAAAACTGTTTTTT. Translated, it gives CASSSTGWANEKLFF.

There are a few counts of this clonotype. This chain connects TRBV27 to TRBJ1-4, with unresolved D. CDR1 is MNHEY, CDR2 SMNVEV, per germline (reference sequence). The CDR3 spans 15 residues. Deletions cut 1 base from V and 1 base from J, with 7 bases between. CDR3 DNA: TGTGCCAGCAGTTTATTTTTGGGAACTAATGAAAAACTGTTTTTT. It is translated as CASSLFLGTNEKLFF.

This clonotype was counted many times. This chain links TRBV6-1 with TRBJ2-7; D remains unclear. CDR1 and CDR2 (germline): MNHNS, SASEGT. CDR3 size: 11 residues. Trimming shortened V by 3 bases and J by 6 bases, and 6 bases separated the two germline ends. The CDR3 DNA reads as TGTGCCAGCAGTGACTATTTCGAGCAGTACTTC. This codes for CASSDYFEQYF.

There are many counts of this clonotype. The V gene is TRBV7-9, the J gene TRBJ2-7, with D uncertain. This CDR3 spans 11 amino acids. CDR1 and CDR2 from the germline V gene are SEHNR and FQNEAQ (reference sequence). Trimming pared 4 bases from V and 9 bases from J, leaving 10 bases between. CDR3 sequence: CASSSTLAQYF. CDR3 nucleotide sequence: TGTGCCAGCAGCTCAACCCTGGCGCAGTACTTC.

Concerning this clonotype itself: A much larger clone sits a single nucleotide away, making a read error possible. This chain links TRBV6-6 with TRBJ2-7; D unclear. The germline V gene has CDR1 MNHNY and CDR2 SVGAGI (reference sequence). This CDR3 is 13 amino acids long. The CDR3 coding sequence is TGTGCCAGCAGTTATCGAAACAAGTACGACCAGTACTTC. Protein: CASSYRNKYDQYF.

This clonotype was detected ten times or more. The chain is built from TRBV20-1 and TRBJ1-2; D is unclear. V lost 0 bases to trimming and J lost 5 bases, with 19 bases between them. CDR3 length: 16 residues. Germline loops: CDR1 DFQATT, CDR2 SNEGSKA (reference sequence). The CDR3 DNA sequence: TGCAGTGCTAGAGATTTTGAAGCCGGATTAGGGTATGGCTACACCTTC. Protein: CSARDFEAGLGYGYTF.